The rows below give T cell receptor beta chains drawn from one sample of a study of shared clonotypes between healthy human individuals. Method: immunoSEQ multiplex PCR; TCRdb's copy keeps in-frame clones and lacks some. Seen here are under 600,000 clones, around 76% observed once, and the top ten hold around 12%. Sequencing was carried out using PBMCs. These TCRs come from a woman aged 40 to 50 in good health. Some clones in this sample may be carry-over from other donors' samples. Both conserved end residues are part of each CDR3. D genes are given only for firm matches. The size field is filled for only some rows; it gives once, few, many or a size class.

D gene,clone size,J gene,V gene,CDR3 DNA,CDR3 protein
.,.,TRBJ2-1,TRBV2,TGTGCCAGCAGTGATTCACGTTCCGGGGAGCAGTTCTTC,CASSDSRSGEQFF
TRBD2,.,TRBJ2-1,TRBV7-6,TGTGCCAGCAGCTTAGCCGGGACTAGCTTCTACAATGAGCAGTTCTTC,CASSLAGTSFYNEQFF
TRBD1,.,TRBJ2-3,TRBV7-3,TGTGCCAGCAGCTTAGAGGGACAGGCCACAAATACGCAGTATTTT,CASSLEGQATNTQYF
.,.,TRBJ1-4,TRBV5-5,TGTGCCAGCAGCTTGGGAGGGGCTTTTGAAAAACTGTTTTTT,CASSLGGAFEKLFF
.,.,TRBJ2-3,TRBV7-9,TGTGCCAGCAGCGTACGGGACATACGCACAGATACGCAGTATTTT,CASSVRDIRTDTQYF
.,.,TRBJ1-2,TRBV7-9,TGTGCCAGCAGCCGGGACAAACAAGGTGGCTACACCTTC,CASSRDKQGGYTF
TRBD2,.,TRBJ2-3,TRBV28,TGTGCCAGCAGTTCCCTAGCGGGCGCTGGGGCAGATACGCAGTATTTT,CASSSLAGAGADTQYF
.,.,TRBJ1-2,TRBV5-4,TGTGCCAGCAGCTTGGCTGGGGGGAATAACTATGGCTACACCTTC,CASSLAGGNNYGYTF
.,many,TRBJ1-3,TRBV4-1,TGCGCCAGCAGCCAAGGACAGCTAGTCTCTGGAAACACCATATATTTT,CASSQGQLVSGNTIYF
.,.,TRBJ2-7,TRBV5-6,TGTGCCAGCAGCTTGGAGAGGGAGCAGTACTTC,CASSLEREQYF
.,many,TRBJ1-3,TRBV28,TGTGCCAGCACCAAGGAGGCGATCTCTGGAAACACCATATATTTT,CASTKEAISGNTIYF
.,.,TRBJ2-5,TRBV28,TGTGCCAGCAGCTCCTTGGGGGGCTCCGGTGTGTGGACCCAGTACTTC,CASSSLGGSGVWTQYF
.,.,TRBJ2-7,TRBV29-1,TGCAGCGTTTTGACGGGCTCCTACGAGCAGTACTTC,CSVLTGSYEQYF
TRBD2,.,TRBJ2-3,TRBV29-1,TGCAGCGTGGCAGCGGGGGGCACAGATACGCAGTATTTT,CSVAAGGTDTQYF
TRBD1,.,TRBJ2-4,TRBV7-9,TGTGCCAGCAGCCTAAGGGGGCTGGGAAACATTCAGTACTTC,CASSLRGLGNIQYF
TRBD1,.,TRBJ1-1,TRBV12-5,TGTGCTAGTGGTATGACAGGGGGCGGTTACACTGAAGCTTTCTTT,CASGMTGGGYTEAFF
.,few,TRBJ1-5,TRBV5-1,TGCGCCAGCAGCTTGATGTCGGGGTTTGGCAATCAGCCCCAGCATTTT,CASSLMSGFGNQPQHF
TRBD2,.,TRBJ2-3,TRBV29-1,TGCAGCGTACCCCTGGGCGGGAGTATTAGACCAGATACGCAGTATTTT,CSVPLGGSIRPDTQYF
TRBD1,.,TRBJ2-2,TRBV2,TGTGCCAGCAGTGAAGAAGCCGGGACAGGGAACACCGGGGAGCTGTTTTTT,CASSEEAGTGNTGELFF
TRBD1,.,TRBJ1-4,TRBV4-1,TGCGCCAGCAGCCACCCTTCATGGACAGGGGCTAATGAAAAACTGTTTTTT,CASSHPSWTGANEKLFF
.,.,TRBJ2-1,TRBV6-6,TGTGCCAGCAGTTCACATCATAATGAGCAGTTCTTC,CASSSHHNEQFF
.,.,TRBJ2-2,TRBV27,TGTGCCAGCAGTTTAAAGGGTAGTTTCCCCTTGGGCGGGGAGCTGTTTTTT,CASSLKGSFPLGGELFF
TRBD1,.,TRBJ1-5,TRBV19,TGTGCCAGTAGTATAGATGAGGGGGCGAGACAGCCCCAGCATTTT,CASSIDEGARQPQHF
.,.,TRBJ2-5,TRBV5-1,TGCGCCAGCAGCTTGGCGGTTAACCAAGAGACCCAGTACTTC,CASSLAVNQETQYF
.,.,TRBJ2-3,TRBV7-2,TGTGCCAGCAGCTTATACAGATCGTCAGATACGCAGTATTTT,CASSLYRSSDTQYF
.,.,TRBJ1-5,TRBV5-5,TGTGCCAGCTCCCTAGAGGAGGGGTTGGGCAATCAGCCCCAGCATTTT,CASSLEEGLGNQPQHF
.,few,TRBJ1-1,TRBV29-1,TGCAGCGTAGGACAGATGTTGAACACTGAAGCTTTCTTT,CSVGQMLNTEAFF
TRBD2,.,TRBJ2-5,TRBV30,TGTGCCTGGACTAGCGGGAGGGCCAGTCAAGAGACCCAGTACTTC,CAWTSGRASQETQYF
.,.,TRBJ2-7,TRBV15,TGTGCCACCAGCAGAGAGGGGCGTGGGTATACAGGGTTGGGGTACGAGCAGTACTTC,CATSREGRGYTGLGYEQYF
TRBD1,.,TRBJ2-7,TRBV7-9,TGTGCCAGCAGCCCGGGGACAGGAGAGGCCTACGAGCAGTACTTC,CASSPGTGEAYEQYF
.,.,TRBJ2-6,TRBV18,TGTGCCAGCTCACCACTCGAGAGCTCTGGGGCCAACGTCCTGACTTTC,CASSPLESSGANVLTF
TRBD1,.,TRBJ1-3,TRBV6-5,TGTGCCAGCAGGCCAACAGGGGGCCGTGGAAACACCATATATTTT,CASRPTGGRGNTIYF
.,many,TRBJ2-4,TRBV4-3,TGCGCCAGCAGCCAAAACCGGGACCAAATTCAGTACTTC,CASSQNRDQIQYF
.,.,TRBJ2-1,TRBV29-1,TGCAGCGTTGGGGGCCAAAATGAGCAGTTCTTC,CSVGGQNEQFF
.,few,TRBJ1-4,TRBV5-4,TGTGCCTTCCGGCAGGCAACTAATGAAAAACTGTTTTTT,CAFRQATNEKLFF
.,few,TRBJ1-1,TRBV11-2,TGTGCCAGCAGCTTAGCCGTGACGAGGAACACTGAAGCTTTCTTT,CASSLAVTRNTEAFF
TRBD1,.,TRBJ1-5,TRBV6-5,TGTGCCAGCAGTCTACAGGGGATGAATCAGCCCCAGCATTTT,CASSLQGMNQPQHF
.,.,TRBJ2-3,TRBV29-1,TGCAGCGCGTATAGACCTAGCACAGATACGCAGTATTTT,CSAYRPSTDTQYF
.,.,TRBJ2-5,TRBV28,TGTGCCAGCAGTTTATATTCGGGGACTTCTGGGGGATTTGGGACCCAGTACTTC,CASSLYSGTSGGFGTQYF
TRBD1,many,TRBJ2-7,TRBV4-2,TGTGCCAGCAGCCAGGACAGGGTGGGCGAGCAGTACTTC,CASSQDRVGEQYF
.,.,TRBJ2-1,TRBV4-3,TGCGCCAGCAGCCAATACTCACAGGGCAATGAGCAGTTCTTC,CASSQYSQGNEQFF
.,.,TRBJ2-3,TRBV5-1,TGCGCCAGCAGCTTGAACAGGGCGGATACGCAGTATTTT,CASSLNRADTQYF
TRBD1,few,TRBJ2-2,TRBV27,TGTGCCAGCAATCCCTCCAGGGACAGGCTGAACACCGGGGAGCTGTTTTTT,CASNPSRDRLNTGELFF
.,few,TRBJ2-1,TRBV7-3,TGTGCCAGCAGCTTAACGGCGGGTAGTGAGCAGTTCTTC,CASSLTAGSEQFF
.,.,TRBJ2-2,TRBV19,TGTGCCAGTAGTTCGTGGGGACTCACCGGGGAGCTGTTTTTT,CASSSWGLTGELFF
.,few,TRBJ2-7,TRBV7-3,TGTGCCAGCAGCCCGAATGGGGGTCCCTACGAGCAGTACTTC,CASSPNGGPYEQYF
.,.,TRBJ2-7,TRBV28,TGTGCCAGCAGCCGCATTCCCGGTAACCCCTCCTACGAGCAGTACTTC,CASSRIPGNPSYEQYF
TRBD2,few,TRBJ2-1,TRBV6-6,TGTGCCAGCAGTCCCGAAGGCCTAGCGGCCCCGAAGCAGTTCTTC,CASSPEGLAAPKQFF
.,.,TRBJ1-2,TRBV13,TGTGCCAGCAGCTTAGGACAGAACTATGGCTACACCTTC,CASSLGQNYGYTF
.,.,TRBJ2-7,TRBV11-2,TGTGCCAGCAGCGGCCCGGGGTGGGCCTACGAGCAGTACTTC,CASSGPGWAYEQYF